One TCR beta chain is described in this entry. This sample was taken from a study of control samples from healthy donors and cancer patients. J gave up 5 bases and V 3 bases, and 4 bases lay outside the gene matches. CDR1 and CDR2 (germline): LNHDA, SQIVND (reference sequence). CDR3 length equals 14 residues. Here immunoSEQ multiplex PCR was the method, and the copy in TCRdb shows in-frame clones only, minus some. The sample records tens of thousands of clones, 84% being singletons. The V call is TRBV19, the J call TRBJ1-1, with 9 bases fitting TRBD1. The clonotype was recovered from a woman between 50 and 59 years old with lung cancer. Sequenced input: PBMCs. The CDR3 here is CASSIPGQGTEAFF. CDR3 bases: TGTGCCAGTAGTATTCCGGGACAGGGAACTGAAGCTTTCTTT.